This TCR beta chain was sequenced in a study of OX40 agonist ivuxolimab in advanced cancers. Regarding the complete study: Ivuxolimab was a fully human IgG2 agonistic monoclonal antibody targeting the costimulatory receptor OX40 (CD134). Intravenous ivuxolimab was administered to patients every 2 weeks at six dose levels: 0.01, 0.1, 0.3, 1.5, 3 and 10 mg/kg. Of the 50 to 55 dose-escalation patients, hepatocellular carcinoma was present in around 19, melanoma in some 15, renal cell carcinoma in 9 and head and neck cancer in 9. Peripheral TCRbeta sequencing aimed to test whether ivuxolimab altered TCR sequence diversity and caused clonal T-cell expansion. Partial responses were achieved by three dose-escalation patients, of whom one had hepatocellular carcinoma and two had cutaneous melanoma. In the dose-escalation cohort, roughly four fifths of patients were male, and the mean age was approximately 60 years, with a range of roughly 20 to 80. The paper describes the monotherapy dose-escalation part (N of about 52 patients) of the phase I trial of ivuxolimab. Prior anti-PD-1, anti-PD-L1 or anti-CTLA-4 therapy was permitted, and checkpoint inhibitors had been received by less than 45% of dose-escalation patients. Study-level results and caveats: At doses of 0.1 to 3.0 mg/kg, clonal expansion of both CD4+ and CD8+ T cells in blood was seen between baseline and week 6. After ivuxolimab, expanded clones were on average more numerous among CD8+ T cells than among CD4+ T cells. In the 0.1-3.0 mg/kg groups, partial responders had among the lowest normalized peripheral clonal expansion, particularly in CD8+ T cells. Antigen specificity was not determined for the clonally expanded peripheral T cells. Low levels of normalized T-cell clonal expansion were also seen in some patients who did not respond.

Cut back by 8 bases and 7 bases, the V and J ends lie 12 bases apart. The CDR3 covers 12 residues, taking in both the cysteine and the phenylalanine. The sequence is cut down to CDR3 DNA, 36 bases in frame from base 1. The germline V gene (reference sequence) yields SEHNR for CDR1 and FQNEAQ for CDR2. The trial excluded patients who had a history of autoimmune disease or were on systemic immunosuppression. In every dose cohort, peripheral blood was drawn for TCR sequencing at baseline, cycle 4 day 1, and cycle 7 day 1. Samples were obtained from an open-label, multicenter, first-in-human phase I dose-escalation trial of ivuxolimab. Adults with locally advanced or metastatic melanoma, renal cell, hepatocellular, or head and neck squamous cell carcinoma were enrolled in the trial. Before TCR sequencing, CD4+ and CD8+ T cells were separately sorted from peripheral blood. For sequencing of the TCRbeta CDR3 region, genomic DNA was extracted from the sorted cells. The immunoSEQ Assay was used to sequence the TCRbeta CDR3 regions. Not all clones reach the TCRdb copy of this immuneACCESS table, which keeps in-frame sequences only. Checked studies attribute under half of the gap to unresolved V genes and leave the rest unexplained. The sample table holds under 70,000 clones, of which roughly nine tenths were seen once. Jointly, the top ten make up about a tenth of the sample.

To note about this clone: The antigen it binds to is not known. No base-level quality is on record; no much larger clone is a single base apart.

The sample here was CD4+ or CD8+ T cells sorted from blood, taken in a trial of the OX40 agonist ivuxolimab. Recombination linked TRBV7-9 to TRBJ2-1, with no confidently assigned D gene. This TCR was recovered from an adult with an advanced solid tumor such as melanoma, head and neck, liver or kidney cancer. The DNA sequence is TGTGCCAGCGGCCGGAGCTTAAATGAGCAGTTCTTC. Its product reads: CASGRSLNEQFF.